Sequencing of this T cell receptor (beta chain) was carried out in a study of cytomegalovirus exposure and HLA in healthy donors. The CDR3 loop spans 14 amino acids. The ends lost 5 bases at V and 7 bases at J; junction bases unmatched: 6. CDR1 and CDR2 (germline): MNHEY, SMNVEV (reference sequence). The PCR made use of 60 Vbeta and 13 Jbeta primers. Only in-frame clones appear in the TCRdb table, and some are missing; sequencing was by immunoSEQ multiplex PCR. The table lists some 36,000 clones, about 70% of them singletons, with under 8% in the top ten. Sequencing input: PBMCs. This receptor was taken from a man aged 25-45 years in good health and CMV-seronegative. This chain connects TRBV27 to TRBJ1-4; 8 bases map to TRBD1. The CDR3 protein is CASSPRGRGEKLFF. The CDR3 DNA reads TGTGCCAGCAGTCCCAGGGGGCGAGGTGAAAAACTGTTTTTT.